This T cell receptor (beta chain) was observed in a study of OX40 agonist ivuxolimab in advanced cancers. The wider study: Patients received the agonistic anti-OX40 (CD134) antibody ivuxolimab. A history of anti-PD-1, anti-PD-L1 or anti-CTLA-4 therapy was acceptable, and 40% to 45% had some.

V lost 8 bases and J lost 6; bases outside the gene matches: 10. Per the germline V gene, CDR1 is SNHLY and CDR2 is FYNNEI. This CDR3 contains 15 residues. TCRdb's table, derived via immunoSEQ multiplex PCR, lists solely in-frame clones and lacks some. The sample contains 66,000 or so clones, 85% of which appear only once. General study results and limits: The work left the antigen specificity of expanded peripheral T cells undetermined.

About this clone: Its antigen is currently unknown.

Material: CD4+ or CD8+ T cells sorted from blood, obtained in a trial of the OX40 agonist ivuxolimab. This chain links TRBV2 with TRBJ2-1; TRBD2 matches 10 bases. The clonotype comes from an adult with an advanced solid tumor such as melanoma, head and neck, liver or kidney cancer. In nucleotides, the CDR3 is TGTGCCAGCTCGCGGAGCGGGGGGGCCTTCAATGAGCAGTTCTTC. Encoded protein: CASSRSGGAFNEQFF.